The sequence of this T cell receptor (beta chain) was determined in a study of regulatory T cells in long-lasting Graves disease. Study-wide background: Patients with new Graves' disease had used antithyroid drugs below 3 months.

Arm-PCR of CDR3 regions with iRepertoire HTBI primers generated TCR beta libraries. One entry per CDR3 protein results from TCRdb running MiXCR on the multiplex PCR reads. This sample has 530,000 or so distinct CDR3 sequences; about 16% occur once, and the top ten carry more than 10%. The time point was: newly diagnosed GD, antithyroid drugs for less than 3 months. There was RNA extracted from PBMCs, and the TCR library was made from it. This CDR3 region has 13 residues. V was cut by 1 base and J by 1 base, with 4 bases left in between. The germline V gene has CDR1 LNHDA and CDR2 SQIVND (reference sequence). This clonotype was detected only a few times. Antigen unknown. Study findings and constraints: TRBV28, TRBJ1-2 and TRBJ2-5 were favored in persistent disease. Public clonotype sharing was higher in persistent than newly diagnosed patients.

In addition, the sample was reused for a study of T cells in Graves' hyperthyroidism and ophthalmopathy. That work contributes: Ophthalmopathy was told apart from stable hyperthyroidism by a 13 V-J model.

Sequenced here: peripheral blood mononuclear cells (PBMCs), sampled at new diagnosis, from a patient treated with antithyroid drugs. The clonotype originates from a man younger than 35 with Graves disease. V and J are TRBV19 and TRBJ2-5; D is unresolved. In DNA form, the CDR3 reads TGTGCCAGTAGTATAGGCAGCCAAGAGACCCAGTACTTC. Protein sequence: CASSIGSQETQYF. The whole variable domain, remainder taken from reference TRBV19 and TRBJ2-5, is DGGITQSPKYLFRKEGQNVTLSCEQNLNHDAMYWYRQDPGQGLRLIYYSQIVNDFQKGDIAEGYSVSREKKESFPLTVTSAQKNPTAFYLCASSIGSQETQYFGPGTRLLVL.